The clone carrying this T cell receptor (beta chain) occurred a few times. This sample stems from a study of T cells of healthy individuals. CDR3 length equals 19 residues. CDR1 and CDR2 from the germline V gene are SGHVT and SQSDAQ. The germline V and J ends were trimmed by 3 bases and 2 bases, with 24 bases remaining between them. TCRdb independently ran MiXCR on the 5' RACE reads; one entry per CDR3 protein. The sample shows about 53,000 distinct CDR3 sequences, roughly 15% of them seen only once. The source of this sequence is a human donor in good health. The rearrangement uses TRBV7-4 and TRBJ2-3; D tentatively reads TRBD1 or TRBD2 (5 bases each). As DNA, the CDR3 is TGTGCCAGCAGCTTTCCGGGGTCCGGGACCCACGGGGTCACAGATACGCAGTATTTT. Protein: CASSFPGSGTHGVTDTQYF.